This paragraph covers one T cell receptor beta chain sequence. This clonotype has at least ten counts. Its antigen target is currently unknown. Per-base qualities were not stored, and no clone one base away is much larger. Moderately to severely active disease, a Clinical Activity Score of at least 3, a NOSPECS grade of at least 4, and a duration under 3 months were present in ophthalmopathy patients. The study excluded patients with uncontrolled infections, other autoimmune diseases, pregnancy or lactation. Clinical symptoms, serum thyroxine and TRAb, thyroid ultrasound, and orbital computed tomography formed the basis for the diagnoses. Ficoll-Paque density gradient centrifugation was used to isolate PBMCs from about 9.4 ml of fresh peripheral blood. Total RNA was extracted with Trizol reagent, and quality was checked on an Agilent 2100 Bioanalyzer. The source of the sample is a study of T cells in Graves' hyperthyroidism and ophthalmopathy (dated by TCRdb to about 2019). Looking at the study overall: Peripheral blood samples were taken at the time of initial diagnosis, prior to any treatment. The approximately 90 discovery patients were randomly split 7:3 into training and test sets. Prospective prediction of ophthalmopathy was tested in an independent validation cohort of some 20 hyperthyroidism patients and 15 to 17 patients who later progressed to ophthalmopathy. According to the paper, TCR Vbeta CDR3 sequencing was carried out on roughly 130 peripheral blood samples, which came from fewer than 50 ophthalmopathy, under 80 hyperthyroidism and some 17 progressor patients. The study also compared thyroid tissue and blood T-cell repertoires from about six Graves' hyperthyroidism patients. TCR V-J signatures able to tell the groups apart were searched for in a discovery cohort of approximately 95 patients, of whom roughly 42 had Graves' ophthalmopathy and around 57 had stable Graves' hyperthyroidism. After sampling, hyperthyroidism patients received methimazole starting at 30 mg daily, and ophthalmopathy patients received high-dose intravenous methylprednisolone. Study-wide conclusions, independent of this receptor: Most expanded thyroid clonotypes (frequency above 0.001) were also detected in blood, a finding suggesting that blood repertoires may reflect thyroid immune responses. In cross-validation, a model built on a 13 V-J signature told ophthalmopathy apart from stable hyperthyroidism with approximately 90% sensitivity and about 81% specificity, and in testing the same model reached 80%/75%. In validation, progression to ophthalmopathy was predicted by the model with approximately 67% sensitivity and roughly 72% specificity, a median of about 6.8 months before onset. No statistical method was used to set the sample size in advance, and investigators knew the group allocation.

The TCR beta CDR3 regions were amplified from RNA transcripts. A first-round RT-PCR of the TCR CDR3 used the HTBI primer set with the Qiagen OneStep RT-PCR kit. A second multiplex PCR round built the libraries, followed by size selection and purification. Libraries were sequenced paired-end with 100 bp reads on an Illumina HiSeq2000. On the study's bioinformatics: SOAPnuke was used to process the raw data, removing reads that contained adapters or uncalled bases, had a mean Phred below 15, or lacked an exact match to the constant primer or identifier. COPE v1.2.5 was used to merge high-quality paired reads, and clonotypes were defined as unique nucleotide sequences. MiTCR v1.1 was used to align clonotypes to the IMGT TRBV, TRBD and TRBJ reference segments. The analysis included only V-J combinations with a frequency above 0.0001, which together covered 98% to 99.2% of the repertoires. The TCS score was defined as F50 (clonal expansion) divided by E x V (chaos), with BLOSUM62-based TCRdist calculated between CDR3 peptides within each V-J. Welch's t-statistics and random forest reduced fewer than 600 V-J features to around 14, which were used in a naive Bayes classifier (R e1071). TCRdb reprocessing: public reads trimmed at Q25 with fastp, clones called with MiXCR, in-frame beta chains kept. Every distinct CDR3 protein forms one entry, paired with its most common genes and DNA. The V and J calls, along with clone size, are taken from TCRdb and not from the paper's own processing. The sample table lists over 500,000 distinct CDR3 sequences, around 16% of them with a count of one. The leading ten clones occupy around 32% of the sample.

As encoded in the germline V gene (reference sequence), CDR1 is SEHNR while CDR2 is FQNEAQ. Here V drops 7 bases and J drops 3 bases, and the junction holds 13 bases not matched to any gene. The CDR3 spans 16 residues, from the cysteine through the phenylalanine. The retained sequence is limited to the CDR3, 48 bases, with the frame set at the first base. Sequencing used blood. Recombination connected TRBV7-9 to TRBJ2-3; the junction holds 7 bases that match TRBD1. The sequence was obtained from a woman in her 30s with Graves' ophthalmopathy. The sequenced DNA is TGTGCCAGCACCCTACAGGGGATAGGCTCGACAGATACGCAGTATTTT. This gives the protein CASTLQGIGSTDTQYF.